This T cell receptor beta chain stems from a study of molecular identifiers for immune sequencing clone quantification (dated by TCRdb to between 2017 and 2018). In terms of the full investigation: For a replicate experiment, RNA from around 20,000 or 100,000 naive CD8 T cells was divided into five aliquots, of which four were sequenced. This methods study used CD8 T cells to benchmark TCR RNA copy counting and molecular-identifier clustering-based TCR repertoire sequencing (MIDCIRS). The paper's findings and limits, for the study overall: The naive libraries included spiked-in Jurkat TCR RNA (10 copies' worth), and this RNA is not part of the donor repertoire. When barcode sub-clustering was omitted, TCR diversity was inflated by chimeric consensus sequences, with chimeras reaching as high as 47%. In CMV-specific effector cells, clones with more than 20 RNA copies accounted for over 97% of molecules, whereas in naive cells such clones accounted for under 1%. Identical TCR molecules sharing a barcode could cause highly expanded clone sizes to be underestimated. About 3.1 recovered TCR RNA copies per cell were obtained by modeling, versus roughly 10 by digital PCR, implying a capture efficiency of 25% to 30%. A single cell's worth of spiked-in Jurkat TCR RNA was reported detectable even among 900,000 to 1,000,000 naive CD8 T cells.

Turning to this clonotype: It lacks a known antigen. Base qualities are not recorded, but no much larger clone differs from it by a single base.

Library preparation was by PCR. The sample was run on an Illumina HiSeq 4000. Bulk TCR libraries were prepared as previously described, using TCR primers listed in Table S5. The Qiagen AllPrep DNA/RNA kit was used to purify total RNA. Before analysis, reads from multiple sequencing runs of the same library were pooled. Per the source publication's procedure: Reads were retained only if the reads had an exact TCR constant sequence, and the retained reads were trimmed to 150 nt and grouped according to their 12-nt molecular barcodes. Reads in each barcode group were sub-clustered using a 15% Levenshtein threshold, and a quality-weighted consensus sequence was built for each RNA molecule. Non-functional sequences were discarded, and so were lower-count sequences lying one edit away from another sequence. Based on fitting two negative binomial distributions, any barcode sub-cluster with under 20% of the maximum read count was discarded. The public reads were run again by TCRdb, first through fastp at Q25 and then through MiXCR, and only productive beta chains were kept. Identical CDR3 proteins give one entry, which carries the most common genes and DNA. Here the V and J calls rest on TCRdb's processing, not on the authors' analysis. The sample table lists approximately 670,000 distinct CDR3 sequences, just under 20% of them with a count of one. Approximately 0.9% of the sample belongs to the ten largest clones.

Naive CD8 T cell libraries were made from approximately 20,000 to 1,000,000 sorted cells using 10%, 30% or 50% of purified RNA. Naive CD8 T cells, defined as CD8+CD4-CCR7+CD45RA+, were FACS-sorted into RLT Plus buffer on a BD FACSAria II. To test detection sensitivity, Jurkat RNA equivalent to ten TCR copies was spiked into samples of about 18,000-1,000,000 naive CD8 T cells. Enrichment of CD8 T cells was done with RosetteSep CD8+ T Cell Enrichment Cocktail plus Ficoll-Paque, and ACK red cell lysis came afterward. CDR1 and CDR2, per the germline V gene, are MDHEN and SYDVKM. From V the trimming removes 4 bases and from J it removes 2 bases, while the gene matches leave 14 bases of the junction unaccounted for. Its CDR3 holds 18 amino acids, cysteine through phenylalanine. The sequence is cut down to CDR3 DNA, 54 bases in frame from base 1.

The chain was built from TRBV28 and TRBJ2-1; 7 middle bases align to TRBD1. The sample was naive CD8+ T cells from blood, with Jurkat cell RNA spiked in. The cell subset or site label of this sample denotes: FACS-sorted CD8+CD4-CCR7+CD45RA+ naive T cells. The receptor's source is a human donor in good health. Some libraries in this study had Jurkat cell RNA spiked in. The CDR3 reads CASSSSYSDRVTYNEQFF. The DNA is as follows: TGTGCCAGCAGTTCCTCCTATTCCGACAGGGTAACCTACAATGAGCAGTTCTTC.